This T cell receptor (beta chain) came from a study of blood T cell repertoires in COVID-19. V lost 2 bases and J 5 bases, leaving 10 bases between the germline ends. The CDR3 runs to 13 residues. Per germline, CDR1 MNHEY and CDR2 SVGEGT. Recruits, aged about 18 to 100 years, lived in 24 US areas. Cohorts were assigned according to the clinical history that participants reported. Authors' processing steps: Researchers report that nucleated cell counts were estimated from reference gene primer amplification. Profiled with immunoSEQ multiplex PCR; TCRdb holds only in-frame clones, not every one. V, J and clone size were drawn from that table, and D and trimming were deduced from the DNA. The repertoire holds a few hundred thousand clones, with roughly nine tenths as singletons.

The chain combines TRBV6-2 or TRBV6-3 with TRBJ2-7, with D uncertain. The specimen sequenced was PBMCs or T cells enriched from blood (not recorded which). The TCR was taken from a human donor in a cohort exposed to, infected with or recovered from COVID-19 (not recorded which). The donor label of this sample is uncertain. CDR3 DNA sequence: TGTGCCAGCAGTTACCGGGTAGGTAACGAGCAGTACTTC. This encodes CASSYRVGNEQYF.